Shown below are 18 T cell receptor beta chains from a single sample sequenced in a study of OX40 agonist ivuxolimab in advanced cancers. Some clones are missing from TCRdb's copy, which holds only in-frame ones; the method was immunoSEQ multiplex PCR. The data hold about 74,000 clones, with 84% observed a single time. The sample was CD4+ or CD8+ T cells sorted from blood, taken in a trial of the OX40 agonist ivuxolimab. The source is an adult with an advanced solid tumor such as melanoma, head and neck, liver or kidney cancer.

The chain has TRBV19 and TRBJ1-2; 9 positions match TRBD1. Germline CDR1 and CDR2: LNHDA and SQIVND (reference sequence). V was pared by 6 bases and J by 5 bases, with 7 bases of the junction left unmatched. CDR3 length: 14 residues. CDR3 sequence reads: CASRTGTGSYGYTF. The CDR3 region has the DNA TGTGCCAGTAGGACCGGGACAGGGAGTTATGGCTACACCTTC.

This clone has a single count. The CDR3 sequence: CATARGSGEGETQYF. The CDR3 DNA follows: TGCGCCACCGCTCGGGGATCGGGAGAAGGGGAGACCCAGTACTTC. The genes are TRBV5-1 and TRBJ2-5; a weak D match, TRBD2 (6 bases). The V and J ends lost 9 bases and 5 bases respectively, with 23 bases between them. CDR3 length: 15 amino acids. CDR1 and CDR2 (germline): SGHRS, YFSETQ.

The CDR3 DNA reads TGCGCCAGCAGCTTGTTGGGCGGGGATTCTGGGGCCAACGTCCTGACTTTC. It translates to CASSLLGGDSGANVLTF. The chain combines TRBV5-1 with TRBJ2-6; D possibly corresponds to TRBD2 (6 bases). Germline V gene data show CDR1 as SGHRS and CDR2 as YFSETQ. This CDR3 contains 17 residues. V lost 1 base and J 1 base, leaving 12 bases between the germline ends.

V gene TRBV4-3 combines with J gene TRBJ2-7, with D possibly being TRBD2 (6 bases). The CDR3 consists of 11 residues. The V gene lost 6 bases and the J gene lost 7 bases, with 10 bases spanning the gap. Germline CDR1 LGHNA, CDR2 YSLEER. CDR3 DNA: TGCGCCAGCAGATGCGGGAATGAGCAGTACTTC. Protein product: CASRCGNEQYF.

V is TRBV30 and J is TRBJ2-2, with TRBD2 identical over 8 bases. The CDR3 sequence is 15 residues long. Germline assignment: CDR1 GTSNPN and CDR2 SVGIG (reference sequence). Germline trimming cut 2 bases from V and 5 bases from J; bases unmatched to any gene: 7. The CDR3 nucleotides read TGTGCCTGGAGTCAAACAGCGGGAGAGACCGGGGAGCTGTTTTTT. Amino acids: CAWSQTAGETGELFF.

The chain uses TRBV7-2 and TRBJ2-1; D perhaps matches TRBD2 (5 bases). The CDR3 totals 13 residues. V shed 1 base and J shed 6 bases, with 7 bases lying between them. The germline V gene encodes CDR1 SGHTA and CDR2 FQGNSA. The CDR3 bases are TGTGCCAGCAGCTTAGATCGGGGCAATGAGCAGTTCTTC. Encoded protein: CASSLDRGNEQFF.

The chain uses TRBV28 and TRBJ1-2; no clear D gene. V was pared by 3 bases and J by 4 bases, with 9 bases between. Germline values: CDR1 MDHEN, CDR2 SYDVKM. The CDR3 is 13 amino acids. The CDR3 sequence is CASSFRHTYGYTF. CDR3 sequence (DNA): TGTGCCAGCAGTTTTAGACATACCTATGGCTACACCTTC.

CDR3 DNA sequence: TGTGCCAGCAGCCCGAGGGAGGGAATGGGTACAGATACGCAGTATTTT. Translated: CASSPREGMGTDTQYF. This chain joins TRBV11-2 and TRBJ2-3; 7 positions agree with TRBD2. Germline values: CDR1 SGHAT, CDR2 FQNNGV. V dropped 5 bases and J dropped 3; count of bases not matched to a gene: 11. CDR3 length equals 16 residues.

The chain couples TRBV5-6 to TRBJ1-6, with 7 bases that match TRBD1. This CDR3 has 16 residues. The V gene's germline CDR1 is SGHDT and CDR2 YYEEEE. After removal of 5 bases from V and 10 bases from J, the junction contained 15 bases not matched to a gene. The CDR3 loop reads CASRLRQGWFKSPLHF. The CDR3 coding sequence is TGTGCCAGCAGACTACGACAGGGTTGGTTTAAGTCACCCCTCCACTTT.

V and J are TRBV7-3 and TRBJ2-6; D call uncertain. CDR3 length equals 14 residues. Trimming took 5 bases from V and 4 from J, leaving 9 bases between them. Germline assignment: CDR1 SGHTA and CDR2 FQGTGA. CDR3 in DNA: TGTGCCAGCAGCGTCTCAAGGGGGGCCAACGTCCTGACTTTC. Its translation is CASSVSRGANVLTF.

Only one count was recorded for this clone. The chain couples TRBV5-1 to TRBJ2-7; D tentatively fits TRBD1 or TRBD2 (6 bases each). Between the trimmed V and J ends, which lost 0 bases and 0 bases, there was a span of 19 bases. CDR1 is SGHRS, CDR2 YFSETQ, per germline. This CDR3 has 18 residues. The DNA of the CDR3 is TGCGCCAGCAGCTTGGGGTCAGGAAGGGGGAGGATCTCCTACGAGCAGTACTTC. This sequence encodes CASSLGSGRGRISYEQYF. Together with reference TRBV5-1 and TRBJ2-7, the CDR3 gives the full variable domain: KAGVTQTPRYLIKTRGQQVTLSCSPISGHRSVSWYQQTPGQGLQFLFEYFSETQRNKGNFPGRFSGRQFSNSRSEMNVSTLELGDSALYLCASSLGSGRGRISYEQYFGPGTRLTVT.

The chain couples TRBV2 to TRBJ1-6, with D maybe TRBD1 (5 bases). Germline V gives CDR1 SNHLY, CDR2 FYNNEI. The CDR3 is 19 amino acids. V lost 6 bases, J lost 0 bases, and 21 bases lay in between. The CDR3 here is CASSPSTVPISSYNSPLHF. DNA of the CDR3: TGTGCCAGCAGCCCCTCGACAGTGCCTATAAGCTCCTATAATTCACCCCTCCACTTT.

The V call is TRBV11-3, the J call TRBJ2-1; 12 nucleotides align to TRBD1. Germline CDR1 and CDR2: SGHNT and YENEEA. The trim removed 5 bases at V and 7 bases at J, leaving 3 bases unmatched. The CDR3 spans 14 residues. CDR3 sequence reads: CASSRDRGQNEQFF. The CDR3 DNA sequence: TGTGCCAGCAGCCGGGACAGGGGGCAGAATGAGCAGTTCTTC. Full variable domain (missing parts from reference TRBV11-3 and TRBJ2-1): EAGVVQSPRYKIIEKKQPVAFWCNPISGHNTLYWYLQNLGQGPELLIRYENEEAVDDSQLPKDRFSAERLKGVDSTLKIQPAELGDSAVYLCASSRDRGQNEQFFGPGTRLTVL.

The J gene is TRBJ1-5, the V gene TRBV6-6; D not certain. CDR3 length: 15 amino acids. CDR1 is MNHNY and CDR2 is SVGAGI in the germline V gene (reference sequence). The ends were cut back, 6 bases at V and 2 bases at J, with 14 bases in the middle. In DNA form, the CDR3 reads TGTGCCAGCAGCTACCCAGGAGCTCGCAATCAGCCCCAGCATTTT. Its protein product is CASSYPGARNQPQHF.

In nucleotides, the CDR3 is TGCGCCAGCAGCTTTCGACAATTTAGCGAGCAGTACTTC. Protein: CASSFRQFSEQYF. The V gene is TRBV5-1, the J gene TRBJ2-7; D call uncertain. Germline assignment: CDR1 SGHRS and CDR2 YFSETQ. The CDR3 extends over 13 amino acids. V lost 2 bases and J 6 bases, leaving 12 bases between the germline ends.

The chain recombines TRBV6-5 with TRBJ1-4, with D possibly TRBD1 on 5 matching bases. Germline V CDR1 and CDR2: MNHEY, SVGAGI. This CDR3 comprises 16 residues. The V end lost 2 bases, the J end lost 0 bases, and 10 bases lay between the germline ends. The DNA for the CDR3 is TGTGCCAGCAGTTACGACAGACCTGCAACTAATGAAAAACTGTTTTTT. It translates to CASSYDRPATNEKLFF.

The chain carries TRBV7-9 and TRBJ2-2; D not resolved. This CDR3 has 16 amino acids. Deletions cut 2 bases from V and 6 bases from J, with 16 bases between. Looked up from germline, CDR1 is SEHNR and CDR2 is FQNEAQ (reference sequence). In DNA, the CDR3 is TGTGCCAGCAGCTTACGGTTGGGCCCACGGGCCGGGGAGCTGTTTTTT. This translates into CASSLRLGPRAGELFF.

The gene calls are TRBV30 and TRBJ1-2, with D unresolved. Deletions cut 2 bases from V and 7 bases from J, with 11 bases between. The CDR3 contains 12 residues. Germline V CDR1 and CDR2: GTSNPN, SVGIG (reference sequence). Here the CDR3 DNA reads TGTGCCTGGAGTCTTTCCTCGCTTGGCTACACCTTC. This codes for CAWSLSSLGYTF.